This T cell receptor (beta chain) was sequenced for a study of control samples from healthy donors and cancer patients. The length of the CDR3 is 16 residues. Germline V gives CDR1 GTSNPN, CDR2 SVGIG (reference sequence). V dropped 8 bases and J dropped 4; count of bases not matched to a gene: 12. Profiling relied on immunoSEQ multiplex PCR, and the TCRdb table lists in-frame clones only, not all of them. Here the sample spans 100,000 to 150,000 clones, 92% being singletons. The gene calls are TRBV30 and TRBJ2-3; TRBD2 matches 13 bases. The TCR was taken from a woman in her fifties or sixties in good health. The specimen sequenced was blood. CDR3 residues: CARRLAGGQGADTQYF. The CDR3 bases are TGTGCCAGAAGACTAGCGGGGGGCCAGGGGGCAGATACGCAGTATTTT.